This paragraph covers one TCR beta chain sequence. The clone's antigen remains unknown. No base qualities exist here, and no much larger clone lies one base off it. This sample was taken from a study of blood T cell repertoires in COVID-19 (TCRdb year 2020). Notes on the research overall: Samples from collaborators originated in the United States, Italy and Spain and spanned both the acute and convalescent phases of COVID-19. The dataset comprised deeply sampled blood TCRbeta repertoires from subjects exposed to, actively infected with, or recovered from COVID-19. The samples were drawn from two sources: the first 160 participants of the ongoing ImmuneRACE study, and approximately 1,300 subjects contributed by 6 global collaborators. The repertoires were released in a freely available public database meant as a resource for research on the immune response to SARS-CoV-2. Where available, HLA class I and class II types were obtained from metadata supplied by the sample provider rather than from assay-based typing. The sample metadata nearly always contained a de-identified subject ID, COVID-19 status, age in years and sex. The material from the prospective study consisted of cDNA or gDNA derived from T cells, B-cell-depleted T cells, or PBMCs.

TCRbeta CDR3 regions were amplified from genomic DNA using the immunoSEQ Assay, a bias-controlled multiplex PCR. The paper's data handling went like this. Within the assay, amplification of reference gene primers was used to estimate how many nucleated cells each sample contained. To quantify the absolute abundance of each unique TCRbeta CDR3 rearrangement, sequence reads were collapsed and filtered. For each sample, productive Simpson clonality was calculated as the square root of Simpson's diversity index across productive rearrangements. Here the immuneACCESS table is served through TCRdb, limited to in-frame sequences with V and J called. Missing clones are a known gap in these copies; in checked studies unresolved V genes cover under half, and the rest lacks a known reason. V, J and clone size derive from that table, while D and trimming were established from the DNA sequence. The sample table holds about 300,000 clones, of which around 88% were seen once. Jointly, the top ten make up approximately 1.1% of the sample.

The CDR3 has 14 amino acids, counting the end cysteine and phenylalanine. Of the read, only the CDR3 DNA is kept; its 42 bases are in frame from base 1. A distance of 6 bases separates the germline ends of V and J, which lose 2 bases and 1 base respectively. Via the germline V gene, CDR1 is MNHEY and CDR2 SVGEGT. On the study overall, not on this receptor specifically: The amount of clinical and demographic metadata varied by source and participant and was provided uncurated.

The collaborating institutions used their own protocols to collect whole blood in K2EDTA tubes. For TCRbeta analysis, collaborators shipped samples in one of three forms: frozen whole blood, isolated PBMCs, or DNA extracted from either of those sample types. This TCR derives from a woman in her 50s with acute or convalescent COVID-19. Material: peripheral blood. The chain couples TRBV6-2 or TRBV6-3 to TRBJ1-5; TRBD1 might be the D gene, on 5 matching bases. The CDR3 region reads CASSYDRSNQPQHF. The DNA reads as follows: TGTGCCAGCAGTTACGACAGAAGCAATCAGCCCCAGCATTTT.